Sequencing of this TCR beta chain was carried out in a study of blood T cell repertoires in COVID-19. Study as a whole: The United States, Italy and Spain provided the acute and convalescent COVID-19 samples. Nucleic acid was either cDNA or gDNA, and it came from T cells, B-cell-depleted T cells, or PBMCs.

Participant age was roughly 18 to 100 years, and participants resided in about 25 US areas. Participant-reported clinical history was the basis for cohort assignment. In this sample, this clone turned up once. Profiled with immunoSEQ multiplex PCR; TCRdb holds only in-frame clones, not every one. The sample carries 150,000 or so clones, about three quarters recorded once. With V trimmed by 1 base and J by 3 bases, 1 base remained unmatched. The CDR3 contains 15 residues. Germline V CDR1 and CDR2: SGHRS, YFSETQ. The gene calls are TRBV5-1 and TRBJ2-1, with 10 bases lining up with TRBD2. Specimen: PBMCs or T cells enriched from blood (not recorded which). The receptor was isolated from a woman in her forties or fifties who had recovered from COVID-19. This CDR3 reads CASSLTSGDYNEQFF. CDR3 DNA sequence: TGCGCCAGCAGCTTGACTAGCGGGGACTACAATGAGCAGTTCTTC.